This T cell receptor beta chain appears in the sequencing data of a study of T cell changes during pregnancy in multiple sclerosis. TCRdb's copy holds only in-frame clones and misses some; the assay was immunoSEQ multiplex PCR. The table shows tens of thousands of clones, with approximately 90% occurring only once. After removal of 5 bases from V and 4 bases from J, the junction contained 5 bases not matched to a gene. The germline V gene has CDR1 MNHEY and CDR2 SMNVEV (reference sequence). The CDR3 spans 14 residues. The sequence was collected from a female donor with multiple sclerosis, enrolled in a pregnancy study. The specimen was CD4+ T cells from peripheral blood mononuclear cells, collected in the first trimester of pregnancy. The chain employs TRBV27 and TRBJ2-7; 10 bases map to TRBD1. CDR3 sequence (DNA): TGTGCCAGCAGTCCCCAGGACAGGGGGTACGAGCAGTACTTC. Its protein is CASSPQDRGYEQYF.